The 13 T cell receptor beta chains reported below all come from one sample, sequenced in a study of blood T cells in healthy people across ages. With a J-beta primer mix and a sample-barcoded 5' primer, a second PCR ran about 7 to 11 cycles. Each CDR3 protein gets one entry after TCRdb re-called the 5' RACE reads with MiXCR. The table lists 550,000 to 600,000 distinct CDR3 sequences, approximately 30% of them singletons. The sample consisted of blood. These receptors all come from a woman between 65 and 79 years old in good health.

This chain connects TRBV5-6 to TRBJ2-5; 12 bases match TRBD1. Germline lookup yields CDR1 SGHDT and CDR2 YYEEEE. This CDR3 region has 17 residues. Trimming at V came to 1 base and at J to 3 bases, leaving 7 bases not matched to a gene. The CDR3 DNA sequence: TGTGCCAGCAGCTTGTGGACCGGGACAGGGGGCGAAGAGACCCAGTACTTC. Amino acids: CASSLWTGTGGEETQYF.

As DNA, the CDR3 is TGTGCCAGCAGTTCACAGAATGAAAAACTGTTTTTT. It encodes CASSSQNEKLFF. This sequence joins TRBV6-6 and TRBJ1-4; D not resolved. Germline V gene sequence: CDR1 MNHNY, CDR2 SVGAGI (reference sequence). This CDR3 has 12 residues. The ends were cut back, 4 bases at V and 5 bases at J, with 5 bases in the middle.

This chain connects TRBV19 to TRBJ2-1, with TRBD2 identical over 8 bases. Trimming cost V 11 bases and J 9 bases; bases outside gene matches: 18. CDR3 length equals 15 residues. Per the germline V gene, CDR1 is LNHDA and CDR2 is SQIVND (reference sequence). CDR3 residues: CASTPAGGLGVEQFF. CDR3 nucleotides: TGTGCCTCCACACCCGCGGGGGGACTGGGAGTTGAGCAGTTCTTC. Together with reference TRBV19 and TRBJ2-1, the CDR3 gives the full variable domain: DGGITQSPKYLFRKEGQNVTLSCEQNLNHDAMYWYRQDPGQGLRLIYYSQIVNDFQKGDIAEGYSVSREKKESFPLTVTSAQKNPTAFYLCASTPAGGLGVEQFFGPGTRLTVL.

V gene TRBV20-1 combines with J gene TRBJ2-5; either TRBD1 or TRBD2 may supply D (6 bases each). V gave up 7 bases and J gave up 4 bases, with 16 bases separating them. Germline-derived CDR1 and CDR2 are DFQATT and SNEGSKA (reference sequence). CDR3 length: 13 amino acids. The CDR3 loop reads CSGEGGPSETQYF. The CDR3, as DNA: TGCAGTGGAGAGGGGGGCCCCTCAGAGACCCAGTACTTC.

There are a few counts of this clonotype. The genes are TRBV6-2 or TRBV6-3 and TRBJ2-1; 9 bases align to TRBD2. The CDR3 is 16 residues long. CDR1 and CDR2 from the germline V gene are MNHEY and SVGEGT. V was pared by 0 bases and J by 7 bases, with 7 bases of the junction left unmatched. The CDR3 loop reads CASSYSNLAGKNEQFF. The CDR3 bases are TGTGCCAGCAGTTACTCGAACCTAGCGGGGAAAAATGAGCAGTTCTTC.

The chain carries TRBV3-1 and TRBJ1-3, with D unclear. Germline CDR1 and CDR2: LGHDT and YNNKEL (reference sequence). Trimming cost V 0 bases and J 2 bases, with 8 bases left between them. The CDR3 spans 15 residues. Here the CDR3 DNA reads TGTGCCAGCAGCCAAGACCAGTCCCCTGGAAACACCATATATTTT. This translates into CASSQDQSPGNTIYF. Based on the CDR3 plus reference TRBV3-1 and TRBJ1-3, the full variable domain is DTAVSQTPKYLVTQMGNDKSIKCEQNLGHDTMYWYKQDSKKFLKIMFSYNNKELIINETVPNRFSPKSPDKAHLNLHINSLELGDSAVYFCASSQDQSPGNTIYFGEGSWLTVV.

The chain employs TRBV9 and TRBJ2-5; 7 nucleotides align to TRBD2. The ends lost 2 bases at V and 5 bases at J; junction bases unmatched: 12. In germline, CDR1 is SGDLS, CDR2 YYNGEE. The CDR3 spans 16 residues. The CDR3 protein is CASSVRDYGPGETQYF. Here the CDR3 DNA reads TGTGCCAGCAGCGTCCGGGACTACGGTCCCGGGGAGACCCAGTACTTC.

The chain has TRBV12-3 or TRBV12-4 and TRBJ2-7; no clear D. V was shortened by 5 bases and J by 5 bases, with 10 bases between the two germline ends. This CDR3 comprises 12 residues. The CDR3 here is CASSPQWNEQYF. The CDR3 DNA follows: TGTGCCAGCAGTCCCCAGTGGAACGAGCAGTACTTC.

The V call is TRBV9, the J call TRBJ2-3; 8 positions agree with TRBD1. Germline V gene sequence: CDR1 SGDLS, CDR2 YYNGEE. The ends lost 4 bases at V and 5 bases at J; junction bases unmatched: 9. The CDR3 runs 15 residues. The CDR3 loop reads CASSRRTGSEDTQYF. The CDR3 coding sequence is TGTGCCAGCAGCAGGAGGACAGGGAGTGAAGATACGCAGTATTTT. The full variable domain, completed using reference TRBV9 and TRBJ2-3, is DSGVTQTPKHLITATGQRVTLRCSPRSGDLSVYWYQQSLDQGLQFLIQYYNGEERAKGNILERFSAQQFPDLHSELNLSSLELGDSALYFCASSRRTGSEDTQYFGPGTRLTVL.

In its sample, this clonotype was seen a few times. J is TRBJ1-2 and V is TRBV7-2; D unresolved. V lost 10 bases to trimming and J lost 8 bases, with 17 bases between them. Germline-derived CDR1 and CDR2 are SGHTA and FQGNSA. CDR3 length equals 12 residues. The CDR3 protein is CATLRAPHGYTF. In DNA, the CDR3 is TGTGCCACCCTGAGGGCACCCCACGGCTACACCTTC.

Remarks on this clonotype: A read error may account for a junction end that differs from germline. The chain uses TRBV3-1 and TRBJ2-5, with D possibly TRBD1 on 6 matching bases. In germline, CDR1 is LGHDT, CDR2 YNNKEL (reference sequence). The CDR3 consists of 15 residues. The CDR3 loop reads CAGSQSGGGKEAQYF. For the CDR3, the DNA is TGTGCCGGCAGCCAATCTGGGGGCGGTAAAGAGGCCCAGTACTTC.

This clonotype turned up a few times. Germline and junction disagree at one end, which may indicate a read error. The chain joins TRBV3-1 to TRBJ2-2, with D possibly being TRBD2 (6 bases). This CDR3 spans 12 amino acids. Per the germline V gene, CDR1 is LGHDT and CDR2 is YNNKEL (reference sequence). The CDR3: CATSGYTGELFF. CDR3 DNA sequence: TGTGCCACCAGCGGGTACACCGGGGAGCTGTTTTTT.

This clonotype was found a few times. The rearrangement uses TRBV6-1 and TRBJ1-5; 7 positions match TRBD1. After removal of 3 bases from V and 0 bases from J, the junction contained 5 bases not matched to a gene. This CDR3 is built from 16 residues. Looked up from germline, CDR1 is MNHNS and CDR2 is SASEGT. The CDR3 is CASSDDRVYSNQPQHF. CDR3 sequence (DNA): TGTGCCAGCAGTGATGACAGGGTTTATAGCAATCAGCCCCAGCATTTT.